At least ten counts were recorded for the clone carrying this TCR beta chain. TCR beta CDR3 sequences were amplified from RNA transcripts. Using the HTBI primer set, a first-round RT-PCR was run on the TCR CDR3. TCRdb fed the multiplex PCR reads into MiXCR, producing one record per CDR3 protein. The profile covers a few hundred thousand distinct CDR3 sequences, with about a sixth appearing a single time and about 16% taken by the ten largest. This CDR3 comprises 14 residues. Looked up from germline, CDR1 is SGDLS and CDR2 is YYNGEE. J was trimmed by 7 bases and V by 3 bases; bases with no gene match: 6. The data were taken from a study of T cells in Graves' hyperthyroidism and ophthalmopathy.

V gene TRBV9 combines with J gene TRBJ2-1, with 8 bases lining up with TRBD1. Sequencing used blood. This clonotype originated in a woman aged 40-49 years with Graves' ophthalmopathy. Here the CDR3 DNA reads TGTGCCAGCAGCGCCCAGGGGGCAGGTAATGAGCAGTTCTTC. Translation gives CASSAQGAGNEQFF.